This T cell receptor beta chain was obtained from a study of response to subunit inactivated influenza vaccine. On this clonotype: What it binds is unknown.

Trimming pared 5 bases from V and 4 bases from J, leaving 17 bases between. CDR1 is SGHVS and CDR2 is FQNEAQ in the germline V gene. The CDR3 loop spans 15 amino acids. TCRdb reprocessed the RT-PCR reads with MiXCR, giving one entry per CDR3 protein. This sample has hundreds of thousands of distinct CDR3 sequences, with 15% to 18% found just once. Study-wide results and limits: Authors suggested each seasonal influenza vaccination recruits few new T cells.

The sequencing used PBMCs from blood, collected 12 days after vaccination. V usage is TRBV7-8 and J usage is TRBJ1-2; D call uncertain. The TCR comes from a man aged 50-59 years who received an inactivated influenza vaccine. CDR3 in amino acids: CASSPRTLAPYGYTF. In DNA, the CDR3 is TGTGCCAGCAGCCCAAGGACTCTCGCACCCTATGGCTACACCTTC.